This T cell receptor beta chain was recovered during a study of blood T cell repertoires in COVID-19. Libraries were prepared by immunoSEQ multiplex PCR; TCRdb keeps only in-frame clonotypes and omits some of them. The table has 300,000 to 400,000 clones, roughly 90% seen once. The source is a woman aged 25 to 39 who had been exposed to COVID-19. Sequencing was performed on PBMCs or T cells enriched from blood (not recorded which).

CDR3 residues: CAWTNSRTEAFF. The CDR3 region has the DNA TGTGCCTGGACCAATTCGCGCACTGAAGCTTTCTTT. The chain employs TRBV30 and TRBJ1-1; no clear D gene. Germline CDR1 is GTSNPN and CDR2 is SVGIG (reference sequence). Trimming removed 4 bases from V and 4 bases from J, with 10 bases in between. The CDR3 spans 12 residues.